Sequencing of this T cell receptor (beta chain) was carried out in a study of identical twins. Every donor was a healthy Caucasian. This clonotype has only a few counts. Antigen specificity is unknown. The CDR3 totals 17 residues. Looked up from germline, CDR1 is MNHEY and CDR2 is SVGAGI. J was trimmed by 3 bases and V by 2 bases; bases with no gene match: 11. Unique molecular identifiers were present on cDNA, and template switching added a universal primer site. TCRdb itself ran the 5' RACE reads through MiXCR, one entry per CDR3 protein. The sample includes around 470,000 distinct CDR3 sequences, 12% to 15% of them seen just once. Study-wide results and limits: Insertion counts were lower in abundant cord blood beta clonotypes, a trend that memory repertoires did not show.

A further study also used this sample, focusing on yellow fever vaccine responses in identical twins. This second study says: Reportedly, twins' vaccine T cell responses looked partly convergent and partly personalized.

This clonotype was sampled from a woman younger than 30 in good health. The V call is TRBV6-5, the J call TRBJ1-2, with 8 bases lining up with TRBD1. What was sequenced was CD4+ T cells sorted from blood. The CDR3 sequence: CASSYRQGRTMYYGYTF. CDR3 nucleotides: TGTGCCAGCAGTTACCGACAGGGGCGCACGATGTACTATGGCTACACCTTC.